The rows below give T cell receptor beta chains drawn from one sample of a study of blood T cells in healthy people across ages. TCRdb itself ran the 5' RACE reads through MiXCR, one entry per CDR3 protein. The table has some 1.1 million distinct CDR3 sequences, 35% to 40% seen once. The sample consisted of blood. These receptors came from a man aged 18 to 35 in good health. Both conserved end residues are part of each CDR3. The D gene is left open where the match is weak. A row's size may be missing; if present it is once, few, many or a size class.

few | TRBJ2-7 | TRBV25-1 | - | TGTGCCAGCAGTGAACATTCGATTACCCCGCACGAGCAGTACTTC | CASSEHSITPHEQYF
- | TRBJ1-2 | TRBV28 | - | TGTGCCAGCCGAACTCAGGGGAATAACTATGGCTACACCTTC | CASRTQGNNYGYTF
- | TRBJ1-2 | TRBV12-5 | - | TGTGCTAGTGGTTTTAGTTACGGCTACACCTTC | CASGFSYGYTF
few | TRBJ2-2 | TRBV25-1 | - | TGTGCCAGCAGTGAATATAAGGGGTTGACCGGGGAGCTGTTTTTT | CASSEYKGLTGELFF
- | TRBJ2-5 | TRBV20-1 | - | TGCAGTGCTGAGGTCCTCGGGACAAACCAAGAGACCCAGTACTTC | CSAEVLGTNQETQYF
once | TRBJ2-1 | TRBV3-1 | - | TGTGCCAGCAGCCAAGATCTGTCTTTCAATGAGCAGTTCTTC | CASSQDLSFNEQFF
few | TRBJ2-3 | TRBV20-1 | - | TGCAGTGCTCCCAGAGGGGCGGGGACCTTTACAGATACGCAGTATTTT | CSAPRGAGTFTDTQYF
few | TRBJ2-3 | TRBV5-1 | - | TGCGCCAGCAGCTTGGCGACAGGGAGGGCAGATACGCAGTATTTT | CASSLATGRADTQYF
- | TRBJ1-6 | TRBV28 | - | TGTGCCAGCAGTGCCATGGGTAATTCACCCCTCCACTTT | CASSAMGNSPLHF
- | TRBJ1-5 | TRBV7-6 | - | TGTGCCAGCAGCTTAGAGGGACACGGAGGATATAGCAATCAGCCCCAGCATTTT | CASSLEGHGGYSNQPQHF
many | TRBJ2-3 | TRBV20-1 | - | TGCAGTGCCCCAATTTTGGGGGAACCAGATACGCAGTATTTT | CSAPILGEPDTQYF
many | TRBJ1-1 | TRBV20-1 | - | TGCAGTGCTATGCGGGGTGGCACTGAAGCTTTCTTT | CSAMRGGTEAFF
- | TRBJ1-1 | TRBV3-1 | - | TGTGCCAGCAGCCAAAGCGTTGGCACTGAAGCTTTCTTT | CASSQSVGTEAFF
few | TRBJ1-5 | TRBV20-1 | - | TGCAGTGCTAGAGATCGACTACGGGGGCTGAGCAATCAGCCCCAGCATTTT | CSARDRLRGLSNQPQHF
many | TRBJ2-5 | TRBV4-3 | TRBD2 | TGCGCCAGCAGCCAAGATTATAGAGGGACTAGCGGGGGGTTCCAAGAGACCCAGTACTTC | CASSQDYRGTSGGFQETQYF
once | TRBJ1-1 | TRBV7-2 | TRBD1 | TGTGCCAGCAGGCGGACAGGGGTAACCACTGAAGCTTTCTTT | CASRRTGVTTEAFF
few | TRBJ1-1 | TRBV30 | TRBD1 | TGTGCCTGGAGCCCCCCTATGGACAGGGAAGCTTTCTTT | CAWSPPMDREAFF
few | TRBJ1-4 | TRBV5-1 | TRBD1 | TGCGCCAGCAGCTTGCGTGTGGGACAGAATGAAAAACTGTTTTTT | CASSLRVGQNEKLFF
- | TRBJ1-6 | TRBV12-5 | - | TGTGCTAGTGGTTTGGGGACAGACAATTCACCCCTCCACTTT | CASGLGTDNSPLHF
- | TRBJ2-7 | TRBV5-1 | - | TGCGCCAGCAGGTTTCGGCTTCTTCCGGACGACGAGCAGTACTTC | CASRFRLLPDDEQYF
- | TRBJ1-1 | TRBV7-9 | - | TGTGCCAGCTTGGACGCGGGGGGCGGCACTGAAGCTTTCTTT | CASLDAGGGTEAFF
- | TRBJ1-1 | TRBV7-9 | TRBD1 | TGTGCCAGCAGCCACCGGGACAGGGATTTGGCTTTCTTT | CASSHRDRDLAFF
few | TRBJ2-1 | TRBV5-1 | - | TGCGCCAGCAGCTTTGGATCCCGGGTTGGCGGGGTAAATGAGCAGTTCTTC | CASSFGSRVGGVNEQFF
- | TRBJ1-1 | TRBV6-5 | - | TGTGCCAGCAGTTACTCGTTCATCATTCGGGACACTGAAGCTTTCTTT | CASSYSFIIRDTEAFF
once | TRBJ2-2 | TRBV6-2/TRBV6-3 | - | TGTGCCGGCAGTTACGGAAGGTTCACCGGGGAGCTGTTTTTT | CAGSYGRFTGELFF
few | TRBJ2-3 | TRBV20-1 | TRBD2 | TGCAGTGCTACCGCCTTCCGGGGGGGACCCACAGATACGCAGTATTTT | CSATAFRGGPTDTQYF
once | TRBJ2-2 | TRBV5-1 | - | TGCGCCAGCAGCTTGCAGAGTGGACCAAGCGCCGGGGAGCTGTTTTTT | CASSLQSGPSAGELFF
- | TRBJ1-4 | TRBV6-6 | - | TGTGCCAGCAGTTACAGGGGGGCGTATGAAAAACTGTTTTTT | CASSYRGAYEKLFF
few | TRBJ1-2 | TRBV12-3/TRBV12-4 | - | TGTGCCAGCATGGTTAGGGATAGTGGCTACACCTTC | CASMVRDSGYTF
many | TRBJ1-2 | TRBV29-1 | - | TGCAGCGTTGTGGCAGACTATGGCTACACCTTC | CSVVADYGYTF
- | TRBJ2-5 | TRBV27 | - | TGTGCCAGCAGTTTCCGCCCCGACAGAGGTCAAGAGACCCAGTACTTC | CASSFRPDRGQETQYF
- | TRBJ2-2 | TRBV9 | - | TGTGCCAGCAGCGTTACTCCCGGAGGGGAGCTGTTTTTT | CASSVTPGGELFF
few | TRBJ1-5 | TRBV4-3 | - | TGCGCCAGCAGCCAAGATAAGCGGGGAAATCAGCCCCAGCATTTT | CASSQDKRGNQPQHF
- | TRBJ1-1 | TRBV6-2/TRBV6-3 | - | TGTGCCAGCGAGGATTCGGGAATGAACACTGAAGCTTTCTTT | CASEDSGMNTEAFF
- | TRBJ2-2 | TRBV20-1 | TRBD1 | TGCAGTGCTAGAGCCCACCTCGACAGGGGGCCGAACACCGGGGAGCTGTTTTTT | CSARAHLDRGPNTGELFF
many | TRBJ2-7 | TRBV9 | - | TGTGCCAGCAGCGTGACAGGCAATATCTACAATGAGCAGTACTTC | CASSVTGNIYNEQYF
- | TRBJ2-7 | TRBV14 | - | TGTGCCAGCAGCCAAGATCGGAAGGACGGCCGCTACGAGCAGTACTTC | CASSQDRKDGRYEQYF
few | TRBJ2-3 | TRBV9 | - | TGTGCCAGCAGCGTAGCTACGGGGGATACGCAGTATTTT | CASSVATGDTQYF